Below are 3 T cell receptor beta chains sequenced from a single sample in a study of cytomegalovirus exposure and HLA in healthy donors (dated by TCRdb to about 2017). Libraries came from the immunoSEQ multiplex PCR assay. For the multiplex PCR, a mixture combining 60 forward primers for TCR Vbeta segments and 13 reverse primers for TCR Jbeta segments was used. Drawn from immuneACCESS, this table holds only the in-frame rearrangements with V and J called that TCRdb kept. Clones are partly lost; checked studies trace under half to an unresolved V gene and leave the rest unexplained. This sample lists under 200,000 clones; over 75% were detected once. The ten top clones hold about 2.5% of the sample. Material for sequencing was PBMCs. Source of these receptors: a male donor in good health and CMV-seronegative.

This rearrangement joins TRBV7-5 to TRBJ2-3; TRBD2, as called in the table, went unchecked against the DNA. TRBV7-5 is a listed pseudogene. This CDR3 is 16 amino acids long. CDR3 coding DNA: TGTGCCAGAAGCGAGACTAGCGGGGGACCAACAGATACGCAGTATTTT. Protein: CARSETSGGPTDTQYF.

The chain employs TRBV10-3 and TRBJ1-1; D may be TRBD1 (6 bases). This CDR3 is built from 13 residues. The V end was cut by 7 bases, the J end by 4 bases, with 13 bases between. Germline V gene lookup returns CDR1 ENHRY and CDR2 SYGVKD. CDR3 in DNA: TGTGCCATCACCGACAGGCAGCTCACTGAAGCTTTCTTT. This gives the protein CAITDRQLTEAFF.

The V and J genes are TRBV7-9 and TRBJ2-1; the D is unclear. The CDR3 contains 14 residues. CDR1 SEHNR and CDR2 FQNEAQ come from the germline V gene (reference sequence). V was cut by 2 bases and J by 7 bases, with 12 bases left in between. Here the CDR3 DNA reads TGTGCCAGCAGCTTATCGACGGCGGCGAATGAGCAGTTCTTC. This encodes CASSLSTAANEQFF. Full variable domain (rest looked up from reference TRBV7-9 and TRBJ2-1): DTGVSQNPRHKITKRGQNVTFRCDPISEHNRLYWYRQTLGQGPEFLTYFQNEAQLEKSRLLSDRFSAERPKGSFSTLEIQRTEQGDSAMYLCASSLSTAANEQFFGPGTRLTVL.